This T cell receptor (beta chain) stems from a study of a mutant IDH1 vaccine in newly diagnosed glioma. Looking at the study overall: Treated patients were about 60% male, about 38% female, mean age approximately 42 years. General study points: Patients showed vaccine-induced immune responses at a rate of 90% to 95%. Any relationship between pseudoprogression and changes in top peripheral T cell clonotypes seemed absent.

Sequencing was performed with immunoSEQ multiplex PCR; in TCRdb, only in-frame clones are kept and a portion is missing. Of approximately 70,000 clones in the sample, roughly 85% were seen once. The sample's time point: baseline, week 1 (first vaccination visit). Treatment here: pre-vaccination baseline after standard-of-care therapy. Donors' newly diagnosed IDH1-mutant WHO grade 3 or 4 astrocytomas lacked nuclear ATRX. This clone was picked up one time. The antigen remains unidentified. Germline CDR1 and CDR2: MNHEY and SVGAGI. The CDR3 spans 14 residues. V lost 0 bases and J 1 base, leaving 7 bases between the germline ends.

Source: PBMCs, taken from a glioma patient treated with radiotherapy, temozolomide or both. The chain recombines TRBV6-5 with TRBJ2-7; D uncertain. The TCR sequence derives from a man aged 25-45 years with glioma. For the CDR3, the DNA is TGTGCCAGCAGTTACTCTTCCGGGTCCTACGAGCAGTACTTC. This sequence encodes CASSYSSGSYEQYF.